This TCR beta chain comes out of a study of human T cells and chemical hapten exposure. At the level of the study: Once 0.01% DPC had been applied to the upper back by patch test, readings were taken at 6 days. From small differences in pooled library volume came most of the variation in per-sample TCR yields.

Germline loops: CDR1 MNHEY, CDR2 SMNVEV (reference sequence). Deletions cut 0 bases from V and 5 bases from J, with 8 bases between. The CDR3 has 14 amino acids. Study findings and constraints: Expanded TCR counts at PT1 went up together with patch test score, a positive correlation.

This clonotype was seen repeatedly, ten times or more. Its antigen remains unidentified. As to time point: pre-sensitization, week 0. Treatment given: therapeutic diphenylcyclopropenone sensitization with weekly scalp DPC. TCRdb recomputed calls from the RACE reads with MiXCR, one row per CDR3 protein. Found here are tens of thousands of distinct CDR3 sequences, 10% to 13% of them singletons; the top ten hold roughly 6.2%. V and J are TRBV27 and TRBJ2-1; D is unclear. The sample here was whole blood, taken in connection with sensitization to the hapten diphenylcyclopropenone (DPC). The TCR comes from a man aged 25 to 40 with alopecia areata. Some clones in this sample may be carry-over from other donors' samples. CDR3 nucleotides: TGTGCCAGCAGTTTATCGGGTTTCCACAATGAGCAGTTCTTC. Residues: CASSLSGFHNEQFF.